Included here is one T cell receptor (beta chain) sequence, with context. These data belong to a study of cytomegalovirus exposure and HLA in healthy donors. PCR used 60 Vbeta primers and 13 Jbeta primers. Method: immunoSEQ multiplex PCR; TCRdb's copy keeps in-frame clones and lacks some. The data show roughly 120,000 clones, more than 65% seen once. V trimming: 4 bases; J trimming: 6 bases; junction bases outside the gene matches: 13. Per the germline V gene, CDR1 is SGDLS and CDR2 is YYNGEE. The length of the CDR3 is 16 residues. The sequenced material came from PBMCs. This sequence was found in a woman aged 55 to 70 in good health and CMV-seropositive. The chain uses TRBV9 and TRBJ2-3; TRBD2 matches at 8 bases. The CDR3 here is CASSLKERGPRDTQYF. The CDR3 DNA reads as TGTGCCAGCAGCTTGAAGGAGCGGGGGCCAAGGGATACGCAGTATTTT.